The next 4 T cell receptor beta chains were all read from a single sample in a study of memory CD8 T cells in hepatitis C reinfection. Clones were sequenced by immunoSEQ multiplex PCR, and TCRdb holds only the in-frame ones, with some missing. This repertoire shows about 50,000 clones, 89% found once; its top ten account for roughly 0.7%. The time point was: late/post reinfection, 12 to 24 weeks after detection. Sorted cells were sequenced directly ex vivo without any in vitro expansion. The specimen was naive CD8+ T cells sorted from blood. These receptors were obtained from a man aged 18 to 30 with hepatitis C virus infection.

This clone was seen only a few times. This chain uses TRBV2 with TRBJ2-7, with a possible D match to TRBD2 (5 bases). V was trimmed by 5 bases and J by 2 bases, leaving 10 bases between them. This CDR3 has 13 amino acids. Germline-derived CDR1 and CDR2 are SNHLY and FYNNEI. The CDR3 region is CASSRGAAYEQYF. The DNA of the CDR3 is TGTGCCAGCAGTCGGGGAGCAGCCTACGAGCAGTACTTC.

This clone is a singleton in its sample. The chain carries TRBV19 and TRBJ1-4; D ambiguous. V was cut by 4 bases and J by 8 bases, with 17 bases left in between. The CDR3 has 15 amino acids. CDR1 LNHDA and CDR2 SQIVND come from the germline V gene (reference sequence). The CDR3 region is CASSTAVARVEKLFF. CDR3 DNA: TGTGCCAGTAGTACCGCAGTGGCTCGGGTCGAAAAACTGTTTTTT.

The chain links TRBV2 to TRBJ1-1; tentative D call: TRBD1 (5 bases). This CDR3 is built from 13 residues. Deletions cut 3 bases from V and 4 bases from J, with 9 bases between. CDR1 SNHLY and CDR2 FYNNEI come from the germline V gene. For the CDR3, the DNA is TGTGCCAGCAGTGAGGGGCTGGGCACTGAAGCTTTCTTT. Its translation: CASSEGLGTEAFF.

DNA of the CDR3: TGTGCCAGCAGTCCCGAGGCCAGGGGGCATCGGGAGACCCAGTACTTC. Translating gives CASSPEARGHRETQYF. The gene calls are TRBV5-6 and TRBJ2-5; 8 positions agree with TRBD1. The length of the CDR3 is 16 residues. With 5 bases clipped from V and 5 bases from J, the junction kept 14 bases outside the gene matches. Germline loops: CDR1 SGHDT, CDR2 YYEEEE.